These 11 T cell receptor beta chains originate from one sample sequenced in a study of blood T cell repertoires in COVID-19. The assay was immunoSEQ multiplex PCR, and TCRdb's table has in-frame clones only and misses some. The table includes a few hundred thousand clones, 89% detected once. The sequencing input was peripheral blood. Receptor source: a woman in her forties who had recovered from COVID-19.

The chain employs TRBV2 and TRBJ2-3; 9 nucleotides match TRBD2. The CDR3 spans 14 residues. Per germline, CDR1 SNHLY and CDR2 FYNNEI. The trim removed 7 bases at V and 4 bases at J, leaving 6 bases unmatched. As DNA, the CDR3 is TGTGCCAGCACGCTAGCGGGAAGCCCAGATACGCAGTATTTT. Its protein is CASTLAGSPDTQYF.

This clone was counted only a few times. V gene TRBV7-9 combines with J gene TRBJ1-5; 7 nucleotides align to TRBD1. With V trimmed by 5 bases and J by 5 bases, 0 bases remained unmatched. The CDR3 is 12 residues long. CDR1 and CDR2 from the germline V gene are SEHNR and FQNEAQ (reference sequence). The CDR3 spells CASSQGDQPQHF. CDR3 DNA: TGTGCCAGCAGCCAGGGGGATCAGCCCCAGCATTTT.

J is TRBJ2-1 and V is TRBV2; D perhaps matches TRBD1 (5 bases). The V and J ends lost 5 bases and 4 bases respectively, with 9 bases between them. Germline V CDR1 and CDR2: SNHLY, FYNNEI. The CDR3 is made up of 13 amino acids. CDR3 region: CASSPGSYNEQFF. In nucleotides, the CDR3 is TGTGCCAGCAGTCCAGGGTCTTACAATGAGCAGTTCTTC.

J is TRBJ2-1 and V is TRBV7-9; 10 nucleotides match TRBD2. CDR3 length equals 17 residues. CDR1 is SEHNR, CDR2 FQNEAQ, per germline (reference sequence). Trimming at V came to 1 base and at J to 0 bases, leaving 3 bases not matched to a gene. The CDR3: CASSLEASGSSYNEQFF. The CDR3, as DNA: TGTGCCAGCAGCTTAGAAGCTAGCGGGAGCTCCTACAATGAGCAGTTCTTC.

The J gene is TRBJ1-4, the V gene TRBV27, with D perhaps matching TRBD1 (6 bases). Germline loops: CDR1 MNHEY, CDR2 SMNVEV (reference sequence). V lost 6 bases, J lost 4 bases, and 15 bases lay in between. CDR3 length: 15 residues. CDR3 in DNA: TGTGCCAGCAGACAAAACGGACAGAATAATGAAAAACTGTTTTTT. This translates into CASRQNGQNNEKLFF.

This clone came up once. V and J are TRBV2 and TRBJ2-5; a weak D match, TRBD2 (5 bases). Deletions cut 6 bases from V and 2 bases from J, with 13 bases between. Germline V gene sequence: CDR1 SNHLY, CDR2 FYNNEI. The CDR3 runs 14 residues. The DNA of the CDR3 is TGTGCCAGCAGGCGTTTACTAGAGCAAGAGACCCAGTACTTC. This encodes CASRRLLEQETQYF.

The genes are TRBV7-2 and TRBJ2-1; 9 bases are a match to TRBD1. The CDR3 contains 21 residues. Trimming cost V 0 bases and J 0 bases; bases outside gene matches: 15. The germline V gene has CDR1 SGHTA and CDR2 FQGNSA. The CDR3 DNA is TGTGCCAGCAGCTTAGCTTTAGCCGGGACAGGGTTCCTCAGCTCCTACAATGAGCAGTTCTTC. Residues: CASSLALAGTGFLSSYNEQFF.

This clone was seen only a few times. V gene TRBV6-1 combines with J gene TRBJ1-5; no definite D call. The CDR3 runs 14 residues. Germline CDR1 reads MNHNS; CDR2 reads SASEGT. Trimming left V 2 bases short and J 3 bases short, with 8 bases between. This CDR3 is CASSEQISNQPQHF. The CDR3 nucleotides read TGTGCCAGCAGTGAACAAATTTCCAATCAGCCCCAGCATTTT.

The chain recombines TRBV5-1 with TRBJ1-2; D may be TRBD1 (5 bases). The CDR3 runs 14 residues. V was shortened by 8 bases and J by 5 bases, with 19 bases between the two germline ends. The germline CDR1 and CDR2 sequences are SGHRS and YFSETQ. The CDR3 sequence is CARKGAAHTYGYTF. The CDR3 DNA reads as TGCGCCAGAAAAGGGGCGGCCCATACGTATGGCTACACCTTC.

This chain links TRBV15 with TRBJ2-3, with 9 bases matching TRBD2. The CDR3 sequence is 16 residues long. Germline loops: CDR1 LNHNV, CDR2 YYDKDF (reference sequence). V dropped 2 bases and J dropped 1; count of bases not matched to a gene: 4. The CDR3 is CATSRLLAGGTDTQYF. In DNA form, the CDR3 reads TGTGCCACCAGCAGACTCTTAGCGGGAGGCACAGATACGCAGTATTTT.

This clone occurred once. The gene calls are TRBV2 and TRBJ2-7; D possibly corresponds to TRBD1 (5 bases). CDR3 size: 13 residues. CDR1 and CDR2 from the germline V gene are SNHLY and FYNNEI. V lost 4 bases and J lost 1, with 8 bases in between. CDR3 amino acids: CASSVHRSYEQYF. Here the CDR3 DNA reads TGTGCCAGCAGTGTTCACAGGTCCTACGAGCAGTACTTC. Drawing the rest from reference TRBV2 and TRBJ2-7, the complete variable domain is EPEVTQTPSHQVTQMGQEVILRCVPISNHLYFYWYRQILGQKVEFLVSFYNNEISEKSEIFDDQFSVERPDGSNFTLKIRSTKLEDSAMYFCASSVHRSYEQYFGPGTRLTVT.